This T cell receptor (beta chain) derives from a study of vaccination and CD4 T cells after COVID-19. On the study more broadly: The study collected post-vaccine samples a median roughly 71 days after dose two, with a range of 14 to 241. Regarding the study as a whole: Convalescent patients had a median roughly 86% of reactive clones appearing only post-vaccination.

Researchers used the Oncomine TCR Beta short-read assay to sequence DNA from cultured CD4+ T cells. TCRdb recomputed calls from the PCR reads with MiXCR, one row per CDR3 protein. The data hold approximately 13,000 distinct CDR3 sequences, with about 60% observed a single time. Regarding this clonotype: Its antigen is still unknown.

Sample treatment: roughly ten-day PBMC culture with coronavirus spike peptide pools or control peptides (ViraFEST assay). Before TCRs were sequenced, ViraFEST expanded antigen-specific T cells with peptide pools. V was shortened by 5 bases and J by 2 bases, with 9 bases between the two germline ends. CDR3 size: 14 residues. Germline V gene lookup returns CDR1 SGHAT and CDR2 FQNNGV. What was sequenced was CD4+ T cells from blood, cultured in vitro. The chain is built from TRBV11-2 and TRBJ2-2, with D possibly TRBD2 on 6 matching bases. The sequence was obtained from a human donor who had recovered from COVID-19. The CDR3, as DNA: TGTGCCAGCAGCGCGGGACCCAACACCGGGGAGCTGTTTTTT. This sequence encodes CASSAGPNTGELFF.